This entry features one TCR beta chain sequence. Its antigen is not identified. Germline V gene lookup returns CDR1 DFQATT and CDR2 SNEGSKA (reference sequence). Trimming at V came to 4 bases and at J to 14 bases, leaving 6 bases not matched to a gene. The CDR3 covers 11 residues. In the PCR, 60 Vbeta and 13 Jbeta primers were used. Under the authors' procedure: Roughly 10 million shared chains were among around 80 million unique TCR beta chains counted in a later analysis. The table came from immunoSEQ multiplex PCR; TCRdb's copy has only in-frame clones and leaves some out. The V and J calls and clone size are taken from that table; D and trimming were inferred from the DNA. The table shows approximately 97,000 clones, with about four fifths occurring only once. These data belong to a study of cytomegalovirus exposure and HLA in healthy donors. Whole-study findings and limits: A previous analysis found most TCR beta V segments productive roughly 87% or roughly 30% of the time. It was confirmed in vitro that three of the CMV-associated chains were specific for CMV antigens. Most observed TCR sequences were rare, whereas some public TCRs were detected in many donors.

The sample consisted of PBMCs. This chain joins TRBV20-1 and TRBJ2-1, with 9 bases matching TRBD2. The source of this sequence is a man aged 35 to 55 in good health and CMV-seropositive. The CDR3 DNA follows: TGCAGTGCTACTAGCGGGGCAGGGGAGTTCTTC. Protein: CSATSGAGEFF.